This T cell receptor beta chain was observed in a study of PD-1 blockade in classical Hodgkin lymphoma. Study observations and caveats: Healthy donors were reported to have higher baseline TCR diversity than newly diagnosed patients. Repertoire difference causes, possibly disease activity or prior therapy, remain undefined.

As concerns this clone: The antigen remains unidentified.

Described time point: newly diagnosed, previously untreated cHL patient sample. Thawed PBMCs yielded CD4+ T cells through magnetic negative selection. Peripheral samples used as comparators were newly diagnosed, untreated classical Hodgkin lymphoma PBMCs. TCRdb's copy holds only in-frame clones and misses some; the assay was immunoSEQ multiplex PCR. Of some 30,000 clones detected, 88% appear once; the ten largest clones hold around 1.2%. The TCR comes from a human donor with classical Hodgkin lymphoma. The sample taken for sequencing was CD4+ T cells from blood.

The CDR3 bases are TGTGCCAGCAGCTCCTCCGGGACAGGGGGGTATAATTCACCCCTCCACTTT. This sequence encodes CASSSSGTGGYNSPLHF. The V and J genes are TRBV13 and TRBJ1-6, with TRBD1 identical over 11 bases. This CDR3 is 17 amino acids long. Germline values: CDR1 PRHDT, CDR2 FYEKMQ (reference sequence). V lost 4 bases, J lost 4 bases, and 6 bases stayed unmatched.